Listed below are T cell receptor beta chains from one sample, sequenced in a study of vaccination and CD4 T cells after COVID-19. Each CDR3 protein is one row after TCRdb ran MiXCR on the PCR reads. In the table there are 20,000 or so distinct CDR3 sequences, 40% to 60% of which are singletons. For these receptors, no antigen is known. Specimen: CD4+ T cells from blood, cultured in vitro, collected before SARS-CoV-2 vaccination. These receptors originate from a human donor who had recovered from COVID-19. The CDR3 runs from the conserved cysteine through the conserved F or W. Fields, in order: D gene, clone size, V gene, J gene, CDR3 DNA, CDR3 protein. A D gene is named only where the DNA matches it firmly. Only some rows state a clone size, as once, few, many or a class for expanded clones.

TRBD2	.	TRBV2	TRBJ2-1	TGTGCCAGCAGTCGCCTGAGCGGGGGGGGGGAGCAGTTCTTC	CASSRLSGGGEQFF
TRBD1	.	TRBV2	TRBJ1-2	TGTGCCAGCAGCATACAGGGGAGAGGAGGCTACACCTTC	CASSIQGRGGYTF
.	.	TRBV19	TRBJ2-5	TGTGCCAGTAGTATTAAGGGAAGACCTCAAGAGACCCAGTACTTC	CASSIKGRPQETQYF
TRBD2	.	TRBV4-3	TRBJ2-3	TGCGCCAGCAGCCATGGAGCGGGAGGGTCAGATACGCAGTATTTT	CASSHGAGGSDTQYF
TRBD2	.	TRBV6-2/TRBV6-3	TRBJ2-2	TGTGCCAGCAGTCGAGGACTAGCGGGAGGCAACACCGGGGAGCTGTTTTTT	CASSRGLAGGNTGELFF
.	once	TRBV6-1	TRBJ2-7	TGTGCCAGCAGAAGCGGCTACGAGCAGTACTTC	CASRSGYEQYF
TRBD1	.	TRBV20-1	TRBJ1-1	TGCAGTGCTAGGGGGACAGGGGATACTGAAGCTTTCTTT	CSARGTGDTEAFF
.	.	TRBV28	TRBJ2-1	TGTGCCAGCAGCGGACCCTACAATGAGCAGTTCTTC	CASSGPYNEQFF
.	.	TRBV11-2	TRBJ1-1	TGTGCCAGCAGCTTTCTCGGGGAGGACACTGAAGCTTTCTTT	CASSFLGEDTEAFF
.	few	TRBV27	TRBJ2-2	TGTGCCAGCACCTTTGGGACACCGGACACCGGGGAGCTGTTTTTT	CASTFGTPDTGELFF
TRBD2	.	TRBV7-8	TRBJ2-7	TGTGCCAGCAGTCTAGGCCTACTAGCGGGGATCTACGAGCAGTACTTC	CASSLGLLAGIYEQYF
.	.	TRBV27	TRBJ2-7	TGTGCGACTGGGGCAGGGAGCTACGAGCAGTACTTC	CATGAGSYEQYF
.	.	TRBV7-6	TRBJ2-7	TGTGCCAGCAGCTTAGGCCAGCGGGCCTACGAGCAGTACTTC	CASSLGQRAYEQYF
.	.	TRBV20-1	TRBJ2-7	TGCAGTGCTAGTTGGGGCAGGAGACCCTACGAGCAGTACTTC	CSASWGRRPYEQYF
TRBD1	.	TRBV7-9	TRBJ2-7	TGTGCCAGCAGCTGGGATGGACAGGGGGCGCGATCCTACGAGCAGTACTTC	CASSWDGQGARSYEQYF
TRBD2	.	TRBV6-1	TRBJ2-2	TGTGCCACCGCGCTAGCGGGAGGGTTGAACGGGGAGCTGTTTTTT	CATALAGGLNGELFF
.	few	TRBV21-1	TRBJ2-7	TGTGCCAGCAGTTCCTGGTACTCGGCGTGTGAGCAGTACTTC	CASSSWYSACEQYF
.	.	TRBV6-5	TRBJ2-1	TGTGCCAGCAGTTCCCTAGAGGGGAGCTCCTACAATGAGCAGTTCTTC	CASSSLEGSSYNEQFF
TRBD2	.	TRBV12-3/TRBV12-4	TRBJ2-7	TGTGCCAGCAGTCTAGCGGGAGGCTCCGGAGAGCAGTACTTC	CASSLAGGSGEQYF
TRBD2	few	TRBV20-1	TRBJ2-2	TGCAGTGCTAGTCCTAGCGGGATAGGGGACGGGGAGCTGTTTTTT	CSASPSGIGDGELFF
TRBD2	.	TRBV19	TRBJ2-3	TGTGCCAGTAGTCCACTTCTAGCGGGAGTTGGAGATACGCAGTATTTT	CASSPLLAGVGDTQYF
TRBD2	.	TRBV28	TRBJ2-3	TGTGCCAGCAGTGAGCTAGGGGTGCGGGAGATGGATACGCAGTATTTT	CASSELGVREMDTQYF
.	.	TRBV6-1	TRBJ2-5	TGTGCCAGCAGCGGTAGTGGAGAGACCCAGTACTTC	CASSGSGETQYF
.	.	TRBV20-1	TRBJ2-7	TGCAGTGCCGCGGCGTGGGGCTACGAGCAGTACTTC	CSAAAWGYEQYF
.	.	TRBV7-3	TRBJ2-2	TGTGCCAGCAGCTTAACGTTCGGGGCTGGCGGGAACACCGGGGAGCTGTTTTTT	CASSLTFGAGGNTGELFF
.	.	TRBV27	TRBJ2-2	TGTGCCAGCAGTACAACAGGGGTAACACTGGGGGAGGGGCTGTTTTTT	CASSTTGVTLGEGLFF
.	.	TRBV18	TRBJ1-2	TGTGCCAGCTCAACTCAGGACACATACTATGGCTACACCTTC	CASSTQDTYYGYTF
TRBD2	few	TRBV15	TRBJ2-1	TGTGCCACCAGCAGATCTCCCAGCGGGAGGGTCTCCTACAATGAGCAGTTCTTC	CATSRSPSGRVSYNEQFF
.	.	TRBV7-9	TRBJ2-1	TGTGCCAGCAGCTTAAAGTTAAAGCAGTTCTTC	CASSLKLKQFF
.	.	TRBV24-1	TRBJ2-5	TGTGCCACCAATCGGGTAGTGGGGGGTATTACGGAGACCCAGTACTTC	CATNRVVGGITETQYF
.	few	TRBV7-3	TRBJ1-2	TGTGCCAGCAGCTTACGGTCAGGGGAAGGAGGTGGCTACACCTTC	CASSLRSGEGGGYTF
.	.	TRBV2	TRBJ1-6	TGTGCCAGCAGTGAGTCGGGGGGTCAGATGAATTCACCCCTCCACTTT	CASSESGGQMNSPLHF
.	few	TRBV4-2	TRBJ1-5	TGTGCCAGCAGCCAAGATCCTGGGGGCAATCAGCCCCAGCATTTT	CASSQDPGGNQPQHF
.	few	TRBV7-9	TRBJ2-5	TGTGCCAGCAGCTTAGGATTAGCCCAAGAGACCCAGTACTTC	CASSLGLAQETQYF
.	few	TRBV28	TRBJ1-5	TGTGCCAGCAGTTTATGGCAGGGCTCCTTCAATCAGCCCCAGCATTTT	CASSLWQGSFNQPQHF
TRBD2	.	TRBV18	TRBJ2-7	TGTGCCAGCTCATCGATAGCGGGAACATCCAACGAGCAGTACTTC	CASSSIAGTSNEQYF
TRBD1	few	TRBV6-1	TRBJ2-5	TGTGCCAGCAGTGACCGGGACAGGGTATCAGTGACCCAGTACTTC	CASSDRDRVSVTQYF
.	.	TRBV27	TRBJ2-5	TGTGCCAGCAGTTATGTGGGGGGTGAAGAGACCCAGTACTTC	CASSYVGGEETQYF
.	once	TRBV29-1	TRBJ2-1	TGCAGCGTCGACGAAAAGTTAGGGTCCTACAATGAGCAGTTCTTC	CSVDEKLGSYNEQFF
.	few	TRBV28	TRBJ2-5	TGTGCCAGCAGTTTCGGGGCGGTGAAGACCCAGTACTTC	CASSFGAVKTQYF
.	.	TRBV7-3	TRBJ2-2	TGTGCCAGCAGCCAGTCCCACCCGGGTTCCAACACCGGGGAGCTGTTTTTT	CASSQSHPGSNTGELFF
.	.	TRBV20-1	TRBJ1-5	TGCAGTGCTAGAGGGACGGATTCATTACATTTT	CSARGTDSLHF
.	few	TRBV27	TRBJ2-1	TGTGCCACCTTACCTCGGGGGACTAATGAGCAGTTCTTC	CATLPRGTNEQFF
.	few	TRBV2	TRBJ1-5	TGTGCCAGCAGTGAAGAGGGGCCCCATCTCTATAGCAATCAGCCCCAGCATTTT	CASSEEGPHLYSNQPQHF
TRBD1	.	TRBV20-1	TRBJ1-6	TGCAGTGCGGGGGGGGACAGTTATAATTCACCCCTCCACTTT	CSAGGDSYNSPLHF
TRBD2	.	TRBV27	TRBJ2-2	TGTGCCAGCAGACCTCCGGGACTAGCGGCCGGGGAGCTGTTTTTT	CASRPPGLAAGELFF